A selection of T cell receptor beta chains follows, all from one sample in a study of OX40 agonist ivuxolimab in advanced cancers. This table comes from immunoSEQ multiplex PCR, and its TCRdb copy is limited to in-frame clones, with some not included. The sample includes tens of thousands of clones, about 81% of them seen just once. The starting material was CD4+ or CD8+ T cells sorted from blood, obtained in a trial of the OX40 agonist ivuxolimab. Receptors originate from an adult with an advanced solid tumor such as melanoma, head and neck, liver or kidney cancer. The CDR3 runs from the conserved cysteine through the conserved F or W. A D gene is named only where the DNA matches it firmly. Clone size is given for some rows only: seen once, a few or many times, or a class if the clone is expanded.

D: NA
J: TRBJ2-7
size: NA
V: TRBV6-1
CDR3: CASRDHRGIYEQYF
DNA: TGTGCCAGCAGGGACCACCGAGGGATCTACGAGCAGTACTTC

D: TRBD1
J: TRBJ1-5
size: few
V: TRBV2
CDR3: CASSTRQGMGNQPQHF
DNA: TGTGCCAGCAGTACCCGACAGGGTATGGGCAATCAGCCCCAGCATTTT

D: NA
J: TRBJ2-3
size: NA
V: TRBV11-3
CDR3: CASSPRGADTQYF
DNA: TGTGCCAGCAGCCCCAGGGGAGCAGATACGCAGTATTTT

D: TRBD1
J: TRBJ2-7
size: NA
V: TRBV18
CDR3: CASSHRGPYEQYF
DNA: TGTGCCAGCTCACACAGGGGGCCCTACGAGCAGTACTTC

D: NA
J: TRBJ2-5
size: NA
V: TRBV10-1
CDR3: CASSTPGGTQYF
DNA: TGCGCCAGCAGTACTCCCGGCGGGACCCAGTACTTC

D: NA
J: TRBJ2-7
size: NA
V: TRBV11-2
CDR3: CASSQTGNEQYF
DNA: TGTGCCAGCAGCCAAACAGGGAACGAGCAGTACTTC

D: NA
J: TRBJ2-2
size: NA
V: TRBV30
CDR3: CAWKTRGPGELFF
DNA: TGTGCCTGGAAGACCAGGGGACCCGGGGAGCTGTTTTTT

D: TRBD2
J: TRBJ2-1
size: NA
V: TRBV5-6
CDR3: CASSRLAGVQFF
DNA: TGTGCCAGCAGCAGACTAGCGGGAGTACAGTTCTTC

D: TRBD2
J: TRBJ2-2
size: NA
V: TRBV28
CDR3: CASRRLAGRGGGTGELFF
DNA: TGTGCCAGCAGACGACTAGCGGGGCGAGGAGGGGGCACCGGGGAGCTGTTTTTT

D: NA
J: TRBJ2-2
size: NA
V: TRBV2
CDR3: CAGSRTGELFF
DNA: TGTGCCGGATCCCGAACCGGGGAGCTGTTTTTT

D: NA
J: TRBJ2-3
size: NA
V: TRBV19
CDR3: CASSRTGSTDTQYF
DNA: TGTGCCAGTAGTAGAACCGGGAGCACAGATACGCAGTATTTT

D: TRBD1
J: TRBJ1-1
size: NA
V: TRBV30
CDR3: CAWSALRGRNTEAFF
DNA: TGTGCCTGGAGTGCCCTCAGGGGGCGGAACACTGAAGCTTTCTTT

D: TRBD2
J: TRBJ2-5
size: NA
V: TRBV6-5
CDR3: CASAYYGGYETQYF
DNA: TGTGCCAGCGCCTACTACGGGGGGTATGAGACCCAGTACTTC

D: TRBD1
J: TRBJ2-7
size: NA
V: TRBV19
CDR3: CASSDRAGEQYF
DNA: TGTGCCAGTAGTGACAGGGCTGGCGAGCAGTACTTC

D: NA
J: TRBJ2-3
size: NA
V: TRBV7-3
CDR3: CASCRVADTQYF
DNA: TGTGCCAGCTGTCGGGTCGCGGATACGCAGTATTTT

D: TRBD2
J: TRBJ2-3
size: NA
V: TRBV10-2
CDR3: CASSSTSGVADTQYF
DNA: TGCGCCAGCAGCTCGACTAGCGGGGTAGCAGATACGCAGTATTTT

D: NA
J: TRBJ1-1
size: NA
V: TRBV20-1
CDR3: CSATAGVRAFF
DNA: TGCAGTGCCACGGCAGGGGTTAGGGCTTTCTTT

D: NA
J: TRBJ2-7
size: NA
V: TRBV6-1
CDR3: CASRPGQIYEQYF
DNA: TGTGCCAGCAGACCGGGACAAATCTACGAGCAGTACTTC

D: NA
J: TRBJ2-3
size: many
V: TRBV7-9
CDR3: CASSRRQTDTQYF
DNA: TGTGCCAGCAGCCGCAGACAGACAGATACGCAGTATTTT

D: NA
J: TRBJ1-4
size: once
V: TRBV9
CDR3: CASSGDLGEKLFF
DNA: TGTGCCAGCAGTGGGGATTTGGGTGAAAAACTGTTTTTT

D: NA
J: TRBJ1-4
size: NA
V: TRBV30
CDR3: CAWSRTGTVNEKLFF
DNA: TGTGCCTGGAGCAGAACCGGGACCGTGAATGAAAAACTGTTTTTT

D: NA
J: TRBJ2-7
size: NA
V: TRBV7-2
CDR3: CASSRISGYEQYF
DNA: TGTGCCAGCAGCCGAATCTCAGGCTACGAGCAGTACTTC

D: NA
J: TRBJ1-5
size: NA
V: TRBV30
CDR3: CAWSGDQGNQPQHF
DNA: TGTGCCTGGAGTGGAGATCAGGGTAATCAGCCCCAGCATTTT

D: NA
J: TRBJ1-4
size: NA
V: TRBV29-1
CDR3: CSVLGPAEKLFF
DNA: TGCAGCGTACTGGGCCCGGCAGAAAAACTGTTTTTT

D: TRBD2
J: TRBJ2-3
size: few
V: TRBV19
CDR3: CASTPRDRGRATDTQYF
DNA: TGTGCCAGTACTCCTCGTGACCGCGGGAGGGCCACAGATACGCAGTATTTT

D: NA
J: TRBJ2-7
size: NA
V: TRBV28
CDR3: CASSLSLYEQYF
DNA: TGTGCCAGCAGTTTATCCCTATACGAGCAGTACTTC

D: NA
J: TRBJ2-3
size: NA
V: TRBV14
CDR3: CASSPDRPVQDTQYF
DNA: TGTGCCAGCAGTCCTGACAGGCCCGTACAGGATACGCAGTATTTT

D: NA
J: TRBJ2-1
size: NA
V: TRBV5-1
CDR3: CASSFGPPGNEQFF
DNA: TGCGCCAGCAGCTTTGGCCCCCCGGGGAATGAGCAGTTCTTC

D: NA
J: TRBJ2-5
size: NA
V: TRBV27
CDR3: CASSWSGLGTQYF
DNA: TGTGCCAGCAGTTGGTCAGGCCTAGGGACCCAGTACTTC

D: TRBD1
J: TRBJ2-1
size: NA
V: TRBV2
CDR3: CASSYDRGGFNEQFF
DNA: TGTGCCAGCAGTTACGACAGGGGGGGGTTCAATGAGCAGTTCTTC